Below are 14 T cell receptor beta chains sequenced from a single sample in a study of response to subunit inactivated influenza vaccine (dated by TCRdb to 2016 to 2018). Libraries came from RT-PCR. Sequencing was carried out with an Illumina HiSeq 2500. The raw public data were reprocessed by TCRdb itself: fastp quality trimming at Q25, MiXCR clonotype calling, in-frame beta chains only. Merged by CDR3 protein, the rows form single entries marked with the most common genes and DNA. Across this sample there are approximately 500,000 distinct CDR3 sequences, with roughly 15% seen only once. The top ten clonotypes cover 11% of the sample. The sample in question was PBMCs from blood, obtained 12 days after vaccination. The receptors here all came from a man aged 50 to 60 who received an inactivated influenza vaccine. Donor details come from another sample of the same person, matched by shared clones.

The chain employs TRBV5-1 and TRBJ2-2; D gene unclear. This CDR3 has 15 amino acids. Germline-derived CDR1 and CDR2 are SGHRS and YFSETQ. Trimming stripped 4 bases from V and 3 bases from J, with 13 bases between. CDR3 region: CASSMPDKHTGELFF. As DNA, the CDR3 is TGCGCCAGCAGCATGCCAGACAAGCACACCGGGGAGCTGTTTTTT.

The chain carries TRBV12-3 or TRBV12-4 and TRBJ2-5; maybe TRBD1 (7 bases). Trimming removed 4 bases from V and 3 bases from J, with 12 bases in between. The length of the CDR3 is 14 residues. CDR3 sequence (DNA): TGTGCCAGCAGTTCGGGGGACAGAAAAGAGACCCAGTACTTC. This encodes CASSSGDRKETQYF.

The rearrangement uses TRBV6-5 and TRBJ2-3; unclear D gene. V lost 2 bases, J lost 3 bases, and 9 bases lay in between. The length of the CDR3 is 14 residues. Germline V lookup: CDR1 MNHEY, CDR2 SVGAGI. The CDR3 spells CASSYRTRTDTQYF. The DNA for the CDR3 is TGTGCCAGCAGTTACAGGACCCGAACAGATACGCAGTATTTT.

This clonotype appeared a few times. The rearrangement uses TRBV2 and TRBJ2-7; 12 bases align to TRBD1. With V trimmed by 6 bases and J by 4 bases, 7 bases remained unmatched. The CDR3 is 15 amino acids. Germline assignment: CDR1 SNHLY and CDR2 FYNNEI. The CDR3: CASRGDRGRLYEQYF. Written as DNA, the CDR3 is TGTGCCAGCAGGGGGGACAGGGGGCGCTTATACGAGCAGTACTTC.

This clonotype was picked up a small number of times. The chain has TRBV5-1 and TRBJ2-2, with 10 bases aligning to TRBD1. This CDR3 spans 16 amino acids. The V segment lost 4 bases and the J segment 3 bases; nucleotides outside the gene matches: 6. Germline assignment: CDR1 SGHRS and CDR2 YFSETQ. The CDR3 region is CASSDGGQGYTGELFF. The CDR3 DNA is TGCGCCAGCAGCGATGGGGGACAGGGGTACACCGGGGAGCTGTTTTTT.

This clonotype was observed a few times. The V and J genes are TRBV6-2 or TRBV6-3 and TRBJ1-5; 7 bases are a match to TRBD1. After removal of 9 bases from V and 6 bases from J, the junction contained 5 bases not matched to a gene. Germline V lookup: CDR1 MNHEY, CDR2 SVGEGT. The CDR3 loop spans 12 amino acids. In DNA form, the CDR3 reads TGTGCCAGTGGTGACAGGGCTCAGCCCCAGCATTTT. This translates into CASGDRAQPQHF.

Written as DNA, the CDR3 is TGTGCCAGCAGCTTACCGACTGACCACTATGGCTACACCTTC. Translated, it gives CASSLPTDHYGYTF. The V call is TRBV7-9, the J call TRBJ1-2; D call uncertain. With 2 bases removed from V and 3 bases from J, the gap between germline ends came to 10 bases. Looked up from germline, CDR1 is SEHNR and CDR2 is FQNEAQ (reference sequence). This CDR3 is 14 amino acids long. Full variable domain (missing parts from reference TRBV7-9 and TRBJ1-2): DTGVSQNPRHKITKRGQNVTFRCDPISEHNRLYWYRQTLGQGPEFLTYFQNEAQLEKSRLLSDRFSAERPKGSFSTLEIQRTEQGDSAMYLCASSLPTDHYGYTFGSGTRLTVV.

This chain joins TRBV5-1 and TRBJ2-2, with D uncertain. The CDR3 runs to 13 residues. The germline gives CDR1 SGHRS, CDR2 YFSETQ. With 7 bases removed from V and 1 base from J, the gap between germline ends came to 8 bases. The chain's CDR3 is CASSDKNTGELFF. DNA for the CDR3: TGCGCCAGCTCCGATAAGAACACCGGGGAGCTGTTTTTT.

The table lists this clonotype with a few counts. The chain combines TRBV24-1 with TRBJ2-5, with D possibly being TRBD1 (5 bases). In germline, CDR1 is KGHDR, CDR2 SFDVKD. Trimming took off 2 bases at V and 2 bases at J, with 8 bases between the two ends. The CDR3 totals 14 residues. Here the CDR3 DNA reads TGTGCCACCAGTGATTCAGGGCAGCAAGAGACCCAGTACTTC. It codes for CATSDSGQQETQYF.

This clonotype was detected only a few times. The rearrangement joins TRBV25-1 to TRBJ1-2; no reliable D call. Germline CDR1 MGHDK, CDR2 SYGVNS. V lost 10 bases to trimming and J lost 4 bases, with 16 bases between them. This CDR3 region has 13 residues. The DNA for the CDR3 is TGTGCCACCCATCGGACGGACTTCTATGGCTACACCTTC. Protein sequence: CATHRTDFYGYTF.

This clonotype was counted ten times or more. V gene TRBV5-1 combines with J gene TRBJ1-6; TRBD1 matches at 9 bases. CDR1 and CDR2 (germline): SGHRS, YFSETQ. V dropped 4 bases and J dropped 5; count of bases not matched to a gene: 7. This CDR3 is 16 amino acids long. CDR3 DNA sequence: TGCGCCAGCAGCCGGGACAGGGTCGAAAATAATTCACCCCTCCACTTT. This codes for CASSRDRVENNSPLHF.

CDR3 amino acids: CATSDLWGTDTQYF. DNA for the CDR3: TGTGCCACCAGTGATTTGTGGGGTACAGATACGCAGTATTTT. The V call is TRBV24-1, the J call TRBJ2-3; unclear D gene. The germline V gene encodes CDR1 KGHDR and CDR2 SFDVKD. The CDR3 consists of 14 residues. V lost 0 bases and J lost 3, with 6 bases in between.

CDR3 sequence (DNA): TGTGCCAGCAGCCCAAGGGCAGCTGAGCAGTTCTTC. Amino acid sequence: CASSPRAAEQFF. V and J are TRBV3-1 and TRBJ2-1; no clear D. V shed 4 bases and J shed 9 bases, with 10 bases lying between them. Germline CDR1 is LGHDT and CDR2 is YNNKEL (reference sequence). The CDR3 loop spans 12 amino acids.

The chain uses TRBV24-1 and TRBJ2-7; 9 positions agree with TRBD1. V dropped 9 bases and J dropped 5; count of bases not matched to a gene: 7. The germline V gene encodes CDR1 KGHDR and CDR2 SFDVKD. This CDR3 region has 13 residues. The CDR3 sequence: CATGTGLLDEQYF. DNA of the CDR3: TGTGCCACCGGGACAGGGCTTTTGGACGAGCAGTACTTC.